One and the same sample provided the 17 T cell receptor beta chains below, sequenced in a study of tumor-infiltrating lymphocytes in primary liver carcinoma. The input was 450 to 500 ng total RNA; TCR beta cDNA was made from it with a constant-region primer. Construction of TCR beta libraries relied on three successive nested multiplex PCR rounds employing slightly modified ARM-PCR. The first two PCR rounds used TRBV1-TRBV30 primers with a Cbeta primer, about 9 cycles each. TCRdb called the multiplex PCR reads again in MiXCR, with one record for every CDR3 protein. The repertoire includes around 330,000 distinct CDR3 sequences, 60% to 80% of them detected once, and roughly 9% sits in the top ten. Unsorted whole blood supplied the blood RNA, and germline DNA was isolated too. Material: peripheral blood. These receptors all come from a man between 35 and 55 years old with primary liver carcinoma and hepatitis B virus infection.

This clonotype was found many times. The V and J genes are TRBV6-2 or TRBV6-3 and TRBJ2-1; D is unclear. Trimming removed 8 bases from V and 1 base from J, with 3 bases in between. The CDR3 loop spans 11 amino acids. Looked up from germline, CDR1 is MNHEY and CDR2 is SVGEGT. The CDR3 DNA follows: TGTGCCAGCGGGTCCTACAATGAGCAGTTCTTC. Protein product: CASGSYNEQFF.

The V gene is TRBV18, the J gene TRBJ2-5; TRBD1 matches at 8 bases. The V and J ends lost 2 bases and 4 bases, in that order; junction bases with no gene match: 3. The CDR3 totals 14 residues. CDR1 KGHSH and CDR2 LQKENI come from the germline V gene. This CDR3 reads CASSPWTGRETQYF. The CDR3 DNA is TGTGCCAGCTCACCATGGACAGGGAGAGAGACCCAGTACTTC.

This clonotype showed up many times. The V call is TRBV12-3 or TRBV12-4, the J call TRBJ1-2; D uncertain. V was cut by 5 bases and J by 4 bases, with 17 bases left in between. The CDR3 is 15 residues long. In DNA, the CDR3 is TGTGCCAGCAGTGAGGACCTCCTGCCCTTCTATGGCTACACCTTC. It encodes CASSEDLLPFYGYTF.

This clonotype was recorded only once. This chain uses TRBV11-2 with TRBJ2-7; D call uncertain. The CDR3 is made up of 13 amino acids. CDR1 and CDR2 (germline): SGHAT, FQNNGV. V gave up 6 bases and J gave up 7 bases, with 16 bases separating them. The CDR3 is CASSPGFSGEQYF. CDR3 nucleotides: TGTGCCAGCAGTCCCGGGTTCTCGGGTGAGCAGTACTTC. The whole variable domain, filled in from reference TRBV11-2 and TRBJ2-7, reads EAGVAQSPRYKIIEKRQSVAFWCNPISGHATLYWYQQILGQGPKLLIQFQNNGVVDDSQLPKDRFSAERLKGVDSTLKIQPAKLEDSAVYLCASSPGFSGEQYFGPGTRLTVT.

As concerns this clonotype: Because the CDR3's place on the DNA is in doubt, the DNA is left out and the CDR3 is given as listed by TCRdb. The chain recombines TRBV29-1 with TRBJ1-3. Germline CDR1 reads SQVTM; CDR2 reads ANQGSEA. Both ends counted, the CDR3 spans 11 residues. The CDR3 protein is CSVAGGNTTYF.

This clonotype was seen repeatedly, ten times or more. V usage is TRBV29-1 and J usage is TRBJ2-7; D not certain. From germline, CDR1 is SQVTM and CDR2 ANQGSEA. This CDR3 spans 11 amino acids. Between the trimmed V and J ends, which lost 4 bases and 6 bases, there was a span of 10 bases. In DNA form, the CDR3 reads TGCAGCGTTGCGGACGGGCTCGAGCAGTACTTC. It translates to CSVADGLEQYF.

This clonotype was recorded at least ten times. DNA of the CDR3: TGTGCCAGCACCCCCGGGGGGAACTACGAGCAGTACTTC. It yields the protein CASTPGGNYEQYF. The chain employs TRBV6-6 and TRBJ2-7; 7 bases are shared with TRBD2. The V segment lost 7 bases and the J segment 3 bases; nucleotides outside the gene matches: 6. The CDR3 has 13 amino acids. Looked up from germline, CDR1 is MNHNY and CDR2 is SVGAGI (reference sequence).

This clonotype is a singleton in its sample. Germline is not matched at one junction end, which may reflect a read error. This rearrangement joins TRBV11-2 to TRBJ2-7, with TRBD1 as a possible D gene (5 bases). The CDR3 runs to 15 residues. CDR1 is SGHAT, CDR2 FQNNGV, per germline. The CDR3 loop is CPRSLAQGWEYEQYF. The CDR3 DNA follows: TGTCCCAGAAGCTTAGCTCAGGGATGGGAATACGAGCAGTACTTC. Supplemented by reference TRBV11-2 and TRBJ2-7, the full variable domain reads EAGVAQSPRYKIIEKRQSVAFWCNPISGHATLYWYQQILGQGPKLLIQFQNNGVVDDSQLPKDRFSAERLKGVDSTLKIQPAKLEDSAVYLCPRSLAQGWEYEQYFGPGTRLTVT.

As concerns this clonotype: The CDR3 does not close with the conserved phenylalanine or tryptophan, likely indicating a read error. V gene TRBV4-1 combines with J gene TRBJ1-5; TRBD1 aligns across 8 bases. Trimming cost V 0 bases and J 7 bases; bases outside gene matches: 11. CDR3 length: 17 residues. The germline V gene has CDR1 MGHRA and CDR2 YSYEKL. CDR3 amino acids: CASSQDHRTGPAQPQHL. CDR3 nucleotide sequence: TGCGCCAGCAGCCAAGATCATAGGACAGGGCCTGCGCAGCCCCAGCATTTA.

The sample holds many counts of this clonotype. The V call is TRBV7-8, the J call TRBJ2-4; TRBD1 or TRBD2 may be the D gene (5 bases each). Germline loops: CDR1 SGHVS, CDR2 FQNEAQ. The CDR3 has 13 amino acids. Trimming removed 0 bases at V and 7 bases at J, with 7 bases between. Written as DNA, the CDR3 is TGTGCCAGCAGCTTAGCGGGGGAGAACATTCAGTACTTC. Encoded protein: CASSLAGENIQYF.

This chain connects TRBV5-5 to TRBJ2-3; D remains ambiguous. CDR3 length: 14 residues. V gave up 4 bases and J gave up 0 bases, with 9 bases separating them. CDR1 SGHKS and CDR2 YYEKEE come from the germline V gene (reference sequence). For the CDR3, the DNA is TGTGCCAGCAGCACTACCGTTAGCACAGATACGCAGTATTTT. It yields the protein CASSTTVSTDTQYF.

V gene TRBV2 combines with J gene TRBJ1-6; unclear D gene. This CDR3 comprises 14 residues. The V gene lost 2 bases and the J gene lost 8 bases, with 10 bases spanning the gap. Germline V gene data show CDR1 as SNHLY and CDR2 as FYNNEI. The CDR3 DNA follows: TGTGCCAGCAGTGAACTCGGCACTGATTCACCCCTCCACTTT. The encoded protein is CASSELGTDSPLHF.

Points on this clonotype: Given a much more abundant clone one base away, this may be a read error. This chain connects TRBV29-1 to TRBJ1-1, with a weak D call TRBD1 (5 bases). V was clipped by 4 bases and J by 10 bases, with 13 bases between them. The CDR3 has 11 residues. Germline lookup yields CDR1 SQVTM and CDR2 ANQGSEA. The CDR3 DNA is TGCAGCGTTGGAGGGGCGGCTGGAGCTTTCTTT. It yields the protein CSVGGAAGAFF.

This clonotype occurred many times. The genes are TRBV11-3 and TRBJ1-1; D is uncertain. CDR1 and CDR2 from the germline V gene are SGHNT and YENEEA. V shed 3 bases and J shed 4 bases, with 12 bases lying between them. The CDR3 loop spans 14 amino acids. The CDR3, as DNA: TGTGCCAGCAGCTTTACGGGTTCGAGCACTGAAGCTTTCTTT. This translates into CASSFTGSSTEAFF.

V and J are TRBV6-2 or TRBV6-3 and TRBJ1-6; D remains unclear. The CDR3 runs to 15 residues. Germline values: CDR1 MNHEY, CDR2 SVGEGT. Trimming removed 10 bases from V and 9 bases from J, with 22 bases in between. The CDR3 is CAISDRIGSGSPLHF. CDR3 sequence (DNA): TGTGCCATCAGCGATCGGATAGGGAGCGGTTCACCCCTCCACTTT.

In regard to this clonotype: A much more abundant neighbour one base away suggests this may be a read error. CDR3 coding DNA: TGTGCCAGCAGTTTAGGAATCACCTCTCGGACCCAGTACTTC. Amino acid sequence: CASSLGITSRTQYF. The J gene is TRBJ2-5, the V gene TRBV12-3 or TRBV12-4, with D uncertain. Trimming removed 1 base from V and 7 bases from J, with 13 bases in between. The CDR3 is 14 amino acids.

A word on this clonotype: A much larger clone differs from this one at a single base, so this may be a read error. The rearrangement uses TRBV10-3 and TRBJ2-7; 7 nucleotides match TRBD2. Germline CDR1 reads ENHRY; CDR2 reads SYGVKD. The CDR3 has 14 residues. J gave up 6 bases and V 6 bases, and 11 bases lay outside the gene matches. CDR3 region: CAIRSSGQRGEQYF. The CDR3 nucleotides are TGTGCCATCAGGTCTAGCGGACAAAGGGGCGAGCAGTACTTC.